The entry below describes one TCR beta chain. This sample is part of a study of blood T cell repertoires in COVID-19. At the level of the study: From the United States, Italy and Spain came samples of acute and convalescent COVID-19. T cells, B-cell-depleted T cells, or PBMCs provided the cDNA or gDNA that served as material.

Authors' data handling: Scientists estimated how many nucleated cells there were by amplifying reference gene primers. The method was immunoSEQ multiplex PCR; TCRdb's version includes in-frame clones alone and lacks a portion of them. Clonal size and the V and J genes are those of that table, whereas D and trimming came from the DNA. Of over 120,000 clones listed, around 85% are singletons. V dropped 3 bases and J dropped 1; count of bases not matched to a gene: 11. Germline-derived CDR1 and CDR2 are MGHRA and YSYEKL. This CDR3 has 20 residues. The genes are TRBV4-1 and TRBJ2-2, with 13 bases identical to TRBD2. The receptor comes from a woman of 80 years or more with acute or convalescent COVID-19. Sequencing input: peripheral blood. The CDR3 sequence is CASSQGVPGLAGKNTGELFF. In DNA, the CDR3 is TGCGCCAGCAGCCAGGGGGTACCGGGACTAGCGGGAAAGAACACCGGGGAGCTGTTTTTT.